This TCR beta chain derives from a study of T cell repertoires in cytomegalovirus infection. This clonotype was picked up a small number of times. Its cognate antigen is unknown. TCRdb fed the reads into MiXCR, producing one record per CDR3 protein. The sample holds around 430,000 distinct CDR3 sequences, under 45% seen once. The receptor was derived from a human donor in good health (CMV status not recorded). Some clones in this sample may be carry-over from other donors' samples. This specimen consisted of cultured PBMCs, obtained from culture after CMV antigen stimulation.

This chain's CDR3 is CASSYNRDTDTQYF. The CDR3 DNA is TGTGCCAGCAGTTACAACAGGGACACAGATACGCAGTATTTT. The rearrangement uses TRBV6-5 and TRBJ2-3; weak D call: TRBD1 (6 bases). CDR3 length equals 14 residues. Trimming pared 2 bases from V and 2 bases from J, leaving 8 bases between. Germline V CDR1 and CDR2: MNHEY, SVGAGI.